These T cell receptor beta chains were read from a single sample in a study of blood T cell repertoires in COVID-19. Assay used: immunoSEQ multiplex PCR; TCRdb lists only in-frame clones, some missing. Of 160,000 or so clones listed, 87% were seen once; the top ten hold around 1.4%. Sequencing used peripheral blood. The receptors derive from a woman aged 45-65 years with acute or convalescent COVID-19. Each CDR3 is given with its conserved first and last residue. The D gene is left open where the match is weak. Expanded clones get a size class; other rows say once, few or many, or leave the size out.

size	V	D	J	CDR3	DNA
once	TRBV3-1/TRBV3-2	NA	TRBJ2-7	CASSPGAGYEQYF	TGTGCCAGCAGCCCCGGAGCTGGCTACGAGCAGTACTTC
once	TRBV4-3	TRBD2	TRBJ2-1	CASSQVPGTSGMDEQFF	TGCGCCAGCAGCCAAGTCCCCGGGACTAGCGGGATGGATGAGCAGTTCTTC
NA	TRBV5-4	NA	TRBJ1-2	CASSSETEYYGYTF	TGTGCCAGCAGCTCCGAAACAGAATACTATGGCTACACCTTC
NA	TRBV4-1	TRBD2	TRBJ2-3	CASSHPQTGYGLAGGGTDTQYF	TGCGCCAGCAGCCACCCCCAGACAGGATATGGACTAGCGGGAGGAGGCACAGATACGCAGTATTTT
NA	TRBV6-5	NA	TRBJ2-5	CASSYRADQETQYF	TGTGCCAGCAGTTATAGAGCGGACCAAGAGACCCAGTACTTC
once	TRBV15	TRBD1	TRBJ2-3	CATSRDRGTDTQYF	TGTGCCACCAGCAGGGACAGGGGGACAGATACGCAGTATTTT
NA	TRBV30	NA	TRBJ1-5	CAWSTQADQPQHF	TGTGCCTGGAGTACACAAGCGGATCAGCCCCAGCATTTT
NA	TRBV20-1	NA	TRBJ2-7	CSARSGFEQYF	TGCAGTGCTAGATCAGGGTTCGAGCAGTACTTC
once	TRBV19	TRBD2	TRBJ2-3	CASSNSGRKADTQYF	TGTGCCAGTAGTAACAGCGGGAGGAAAGCAGATACGCAGTATTTT
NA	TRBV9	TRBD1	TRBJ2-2	CASSVTGGSGGELFF	TGTGCCAGCAGCGTAACAGGGGGCTCGGGCGGGGAGCTGTTTTTT
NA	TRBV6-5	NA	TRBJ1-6	CASSYRGGIESPLHF	TGTGCCAGCAGTTACCGGGGCGGGATAGAATCACCCCTCCACTTT
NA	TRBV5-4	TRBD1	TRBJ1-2	CASSLGQGIYGYTF	TGTGCCAGCAGCTTAGGACAGGGAATATATGGCTACACCTTC